This TCR beta chain was retrieved from a study of cytomegalovirus exposure and HLA in healthy donors. About the research overall: Across almost 400 genotyped donors, about 80% landed in the Caucasian-associated ancestry cluster. Regarding the study as a whole: In a later analysis, several top co-occurrence clusters appeared linked to parvovirus B19, influenza, CMV and Epstein-Barr virus. Rarity characterized most TCR sequences, yet some public TCRs appeared in many donors. TRBV6-2, TRBV6-3 and some other V segments were excluded as indistinguishable.

For this clone: Its antigen is unidentified.

Per the germline V gene, CDR1 is SGHTA and CDR2 is FQGTGA. CDR3 length: 14 amino acids. The junction had 10 bases not matched to a gene; V was cut back by 5 bases and J by 10 bases. Primers: 60 Vbeta forward and 13 Jbeta reverse. Using immunoSEQ multiplex PCR, the repertoire was profiled, and TCRdb retains in-frame clones only, with some absent. This sample has 150,000 to 200,000 clones, with nearly 80% found just once. The genes are TRBV7-3 and TRBJ2-1, with 8 bases identical to TRBD1. The clonotype comes from a man aged 35 to 55 in good health and CMV-seropositive. The sequencing input was PBMCs. The DNA of the CDR3 is TGTGCCAGCAGCCGCCAGGGGGCCTTCCAAGAGCAGTTCTTC. This codes for CASSRQGAFQEQFF.